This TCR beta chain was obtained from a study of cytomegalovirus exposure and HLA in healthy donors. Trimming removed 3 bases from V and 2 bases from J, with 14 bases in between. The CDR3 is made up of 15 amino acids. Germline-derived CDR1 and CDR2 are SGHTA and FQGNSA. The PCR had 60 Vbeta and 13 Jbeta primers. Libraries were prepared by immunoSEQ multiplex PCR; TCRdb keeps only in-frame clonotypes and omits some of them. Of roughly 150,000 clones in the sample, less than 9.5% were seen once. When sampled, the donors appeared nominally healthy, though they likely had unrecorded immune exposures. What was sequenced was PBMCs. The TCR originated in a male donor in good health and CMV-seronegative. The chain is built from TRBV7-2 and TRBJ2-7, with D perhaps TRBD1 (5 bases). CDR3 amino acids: CASSFIQGDTYEQYF. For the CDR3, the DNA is TGTGCCAGCAGCTTCATTCAGGGCGATACCTACGAGCAGTACTTC.